The T cell receptor (beta chain) under discussion was sequenced for a study of T-cell memory formation after mild COVID-19. Looking at the study overall: TCR clusters were largely donor specific.

V shed 0 bases, J shed 7 bases, and the junction held 2 bases outside the gene matches. The CDR3 runs to 14 residues. Germline CDR1 reads SGHKS; CDR2 reads YYEKEE (reference sequence). Remarks on this clonotype: Antigen: not known.

The study, taken as a whole, reports: The study detected some responding clones in pre-infection memory, suggesting cross-reactive memory joined. A balance of CD4 and CD8 characterized clones contracting day 15 to 85, whereas later expanders leaned CD4+.

TCRdb ran MiXCR on the 5' RACE reads and lists one entry per CDR3 protein. The table shows 450,000 to 650,000 distinct CDR3 sequences, with roughly 18% occurring only once. The receptor was derived from an adult woman who had mild COVID-19 (a few samples of this study predate the infection). Cell type and time point are not known. V gene TRBV5-5 combines with J gene TRBJ2-1, with 9 bases identical to TRBD2. The sequenced material came from PBMCs or a T cell subset sorted from them (not recorded which). The CDR3 DNA is TGTGCCAGCAGCTTGGGCGGGGGGGCAAATGAGCAGTTCTTC. Translated, it gives CASSLGGGANEQFF. Looking up the rest from reference TRBV5-5 and TRBJ2-1 gives the full variable domain: DAGVTQSPTHLIKTRGQQVTLRCSPISGHKSVSWYQQVLGQGPQFIFQYYEKEERGRGNFPDRFSARQFPNYSSELNVNALLLGDSALYLCASSLGGGANEQFFGPGTRLTVL.